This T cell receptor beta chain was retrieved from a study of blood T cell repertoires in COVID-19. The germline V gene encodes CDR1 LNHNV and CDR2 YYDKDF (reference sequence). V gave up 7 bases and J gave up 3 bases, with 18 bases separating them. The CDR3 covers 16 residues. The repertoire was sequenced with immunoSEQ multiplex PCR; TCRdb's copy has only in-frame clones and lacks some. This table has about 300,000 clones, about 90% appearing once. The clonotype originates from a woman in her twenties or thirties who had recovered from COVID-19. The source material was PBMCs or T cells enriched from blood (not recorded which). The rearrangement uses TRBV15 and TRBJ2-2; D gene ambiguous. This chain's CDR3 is CATNLDRGTDTGELFF. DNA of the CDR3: TGTGCCACCAACCTCGATCGAGGAACCGACACCGGGGAGCTGTTTTTT.